Sequencing of this T cell receptor beta chain was carried out in a study of blood T cell repertoires in COVID-19. The overall study: Material from acute and convalescent COVID-19 was sourced from the United States, Italy and Spain. PBMCs, B-cell-depleted T cells, or T cells provided the cDNA or gDNA that made up the material.

The CDR3 runs to 19 residues. CDR1 and CDR2 from the germline V gene are SEHNR and FQNEAQ (reference sequence). V shed 0 bases, J shed 0 bases, and the junction held 10 bases outside the gene matches. This table comes from immunoSEQ multiplex PCR, and its TCRdb copy is limited to in-frame clones, with some not included. The sample has 60,000 to 80,000 clones; about four fifths are singletons. The sample comprised peripheral blood. The chain couples TRBV7-9 to TRBJ2-1; 8 nucleotides match TRBD2. This clonotype originated in a man aged 45 to 65 with active COVID-19. CDR3 nucleotides: TGTGCCAGCAGCTTAGCATTCCTAGCGGGCCTGAGCTCCTACAATGAGCAGTTCTTC. Translation: CASSLAFLAGLSSYNEQFF.